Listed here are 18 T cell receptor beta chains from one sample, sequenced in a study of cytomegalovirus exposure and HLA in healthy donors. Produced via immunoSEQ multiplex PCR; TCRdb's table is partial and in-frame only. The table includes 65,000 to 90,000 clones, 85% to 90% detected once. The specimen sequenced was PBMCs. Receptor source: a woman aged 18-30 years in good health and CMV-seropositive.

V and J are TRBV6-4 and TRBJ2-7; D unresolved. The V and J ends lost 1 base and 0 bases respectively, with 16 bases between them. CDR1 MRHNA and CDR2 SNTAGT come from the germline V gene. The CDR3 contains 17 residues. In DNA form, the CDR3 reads TGTGCCAGCAGTGACTGTTTCGCGGCAACTAACTCCTACGAGCAGTACTTC. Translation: CASSDCFAATNSYEQYF.

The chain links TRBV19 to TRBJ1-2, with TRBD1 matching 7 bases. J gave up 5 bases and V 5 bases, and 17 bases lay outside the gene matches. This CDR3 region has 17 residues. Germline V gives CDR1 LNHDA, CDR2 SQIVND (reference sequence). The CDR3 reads CASSSQAAGTDAYGYTF. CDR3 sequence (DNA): TGTGCCAGTAGTTCCCAAGCGGCCGGGACAGACGCTTATGGCTACACCTTC.

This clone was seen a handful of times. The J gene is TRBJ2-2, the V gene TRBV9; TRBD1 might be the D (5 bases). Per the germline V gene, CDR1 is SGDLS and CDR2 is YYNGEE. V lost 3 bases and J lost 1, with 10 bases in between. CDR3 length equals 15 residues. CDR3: CASSDRTRNTGELFF. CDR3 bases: TGTGCCAGCAGCGATCGGACAAGGAACACCGGGGAGCTGTTTTTT.

Written as DNA, the CDR3 is TGTGCCAGCAGCCAAAGGGACAGGATGGGTGGCTACACCTTC. It specifies CASSQRDRMGGYTF. V and J are TRBV7-9 and TRBJ1-2; the match to TRBD1 covers 8 bases. J was trimmed by 7 bases and V by 5 bases; bases with no gene match: 9. Germline lookup yields CDR1 SEHNR and CDR2 FQNEAQ (reference sequence). The CDR3 spans 14 residues. Filled out from reference TRBV7-9 and TRBJ1-2, the complete variable domain reads DTGVSQNPRHKITKRGQNVTFRCDPISEHNRLYWYRQTLGQGPEFLTYFQNEAQLEKSRLLSDRFSAERPKGSFSTLEIQRTEQGDSAMYLCASSQRDRMGGYTFGSGTRLTVV.

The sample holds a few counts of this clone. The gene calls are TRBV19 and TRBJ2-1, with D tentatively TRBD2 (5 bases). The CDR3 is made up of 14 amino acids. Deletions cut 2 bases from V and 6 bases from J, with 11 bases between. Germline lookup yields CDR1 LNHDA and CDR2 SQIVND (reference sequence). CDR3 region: CASSIPREPNEQFF. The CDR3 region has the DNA TGTGCCAGTAGTATACCGAGGGAACCCAATGAGCAGTTCTTC.

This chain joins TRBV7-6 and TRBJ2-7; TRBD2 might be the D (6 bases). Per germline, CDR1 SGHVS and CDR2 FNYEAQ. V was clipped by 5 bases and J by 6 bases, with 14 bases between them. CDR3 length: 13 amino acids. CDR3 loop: CASSKTAGTEQYF. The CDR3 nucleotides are TGTGCCAGCAGCAAGACGGCGGGGACCGAGCAGTACTTC. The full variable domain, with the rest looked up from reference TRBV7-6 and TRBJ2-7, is GAGVSQSPRYKVTKRGQDVALRCDPISGHVSLYWYRQALGQGPEFLTYFNYEAQQDKSGLPNDRFSAERPEGSISTLTIQRTEQRDSAMYRCASSKTAGTEQYFGPGTRLTVT.

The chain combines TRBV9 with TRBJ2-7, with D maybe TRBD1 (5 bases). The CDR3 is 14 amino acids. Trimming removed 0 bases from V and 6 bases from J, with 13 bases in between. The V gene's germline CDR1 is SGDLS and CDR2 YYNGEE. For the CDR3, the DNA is TGTGCCAGCAGCGTAGCGGCAGGGCCCTCCGAGCAGTACTTC. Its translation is CASSVAAGPSEQYF.

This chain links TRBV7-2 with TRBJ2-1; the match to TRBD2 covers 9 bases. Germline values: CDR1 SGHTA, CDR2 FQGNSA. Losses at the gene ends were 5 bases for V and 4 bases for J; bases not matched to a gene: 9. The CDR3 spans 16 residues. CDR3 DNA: TGTGCCAGCAGCCTAGAAAGAAGCGGGAGGTACAATGAGCAGTTCTTC. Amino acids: CASSLERSGRYNEQFF.

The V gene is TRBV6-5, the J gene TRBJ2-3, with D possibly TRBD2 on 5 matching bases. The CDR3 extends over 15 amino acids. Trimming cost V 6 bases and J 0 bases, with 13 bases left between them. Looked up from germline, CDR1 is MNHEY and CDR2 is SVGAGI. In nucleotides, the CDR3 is TGTGCCAGCAGCCCCTCGCGGACTAGCACAGATACGCAGTATTTT. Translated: CASSPSRTSTDTQYF.

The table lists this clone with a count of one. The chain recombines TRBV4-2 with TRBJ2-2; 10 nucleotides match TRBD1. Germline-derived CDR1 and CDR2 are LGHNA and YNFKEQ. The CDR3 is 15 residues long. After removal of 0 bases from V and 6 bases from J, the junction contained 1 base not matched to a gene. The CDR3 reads CASSQEGQGSGELFF. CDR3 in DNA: TGTGCCAGCAGCCAAGAGGGACAGGGGTCCGGGGAGCTGTTTTTT.

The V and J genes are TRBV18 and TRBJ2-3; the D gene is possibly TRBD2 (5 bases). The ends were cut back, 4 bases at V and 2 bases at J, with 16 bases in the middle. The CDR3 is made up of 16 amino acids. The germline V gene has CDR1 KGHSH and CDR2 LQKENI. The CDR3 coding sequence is TGTGCCAGCTCACTTCAACTAGTAGGGAACACAGATACGCAGTATTTT. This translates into CASSLQLVGNTDTQYF.

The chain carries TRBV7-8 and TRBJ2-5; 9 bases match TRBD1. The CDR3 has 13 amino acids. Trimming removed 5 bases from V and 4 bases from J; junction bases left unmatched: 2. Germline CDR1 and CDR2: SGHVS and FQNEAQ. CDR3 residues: CASSRDRVETQYF. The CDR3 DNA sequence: TGTGCCAGCAGCCGGGACAGGGTAGAGACCCAGTACTTC.

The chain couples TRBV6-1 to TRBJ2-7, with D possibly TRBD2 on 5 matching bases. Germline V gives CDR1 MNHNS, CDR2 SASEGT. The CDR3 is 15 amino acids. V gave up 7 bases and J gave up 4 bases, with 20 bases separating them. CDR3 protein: CASKPLVLTRYEQYF. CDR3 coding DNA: TGTGCCAGCAAACCACTAGTTTTGACGCGGTACGAGCAGTACTTC.

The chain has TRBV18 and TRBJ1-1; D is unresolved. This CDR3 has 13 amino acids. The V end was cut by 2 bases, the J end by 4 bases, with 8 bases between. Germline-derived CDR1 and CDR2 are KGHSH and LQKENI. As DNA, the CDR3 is TGTGCCAGCTCACCATCCCGTAGCACTGAAGCTTTCTTT. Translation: CASSPSRSTEAFF.

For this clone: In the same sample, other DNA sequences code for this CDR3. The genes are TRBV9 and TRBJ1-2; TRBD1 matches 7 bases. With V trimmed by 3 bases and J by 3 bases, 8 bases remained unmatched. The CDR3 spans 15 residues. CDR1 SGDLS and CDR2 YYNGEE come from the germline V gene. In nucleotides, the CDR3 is TGTGCCAGCAGCGCCCGGGACAGCTCGTACTATGGCTACACCTTC. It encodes CASSARDSSYYGYTF.

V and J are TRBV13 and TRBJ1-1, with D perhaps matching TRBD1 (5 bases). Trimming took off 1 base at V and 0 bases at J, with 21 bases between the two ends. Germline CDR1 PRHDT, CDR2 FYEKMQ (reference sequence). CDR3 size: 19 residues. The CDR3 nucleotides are TGTGCCAGCAGCTTAGAGGGGTCGACAGCGAGAGCGATGAACACTGAAGCTTTCTTT. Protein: CASSLEGSTARAMNTEAFF.

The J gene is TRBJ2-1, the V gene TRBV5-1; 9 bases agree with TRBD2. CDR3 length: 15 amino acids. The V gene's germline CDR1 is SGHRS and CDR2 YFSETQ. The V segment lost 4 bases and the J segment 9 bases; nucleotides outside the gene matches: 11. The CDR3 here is CASSDQRGARREQFF. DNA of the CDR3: TGCGCCAGCAGCGACCAGCGGGGGGCGCGGCGTGAGCAGTTCTTC.

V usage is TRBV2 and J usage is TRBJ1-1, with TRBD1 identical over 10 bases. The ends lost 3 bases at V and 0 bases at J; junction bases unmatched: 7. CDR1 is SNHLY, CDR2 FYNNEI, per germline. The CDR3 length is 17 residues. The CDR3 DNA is TGTGCCAGCAGTGATCCCCGACAGGGGGCAATGAACACTGAAGCTTTCTTT. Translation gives CASSDPRQGAMNTEAFF.